The source of this T cell receptor beta chain is a study of blood T cell repertoires in COVID-19 (TCRdb year 2020). About the study as a whole: Recovered participants in ImmuneRACE Cohort 3 were defined as having two consecutive negative NP/OP PCR tests, clearance from a healthcare professional, or resolution of symptoms. Collaborator samples came from the United States, Italy and Spain and covered acute and convalescent phases of COVID-19. The prospective study material was composed of cDNA or gDNA derived from T cells, B-cell-depleted T cells, or PBMCs. Deeply sampled blood TCRbeta repertoires from subjects exposed to, actively infected with, or recovered from COVID-19 were included in the dataset. The repertoires were made available in a free public database intended to serve as a resource for research on the immune response to SARS-CoV-2. Samples came from the ongoing ImmuneRACE study (first 160 participants) plus 1,254 subjects from 6 global collaborators. Sample metadata almost always included a de-identified subject ID, COVID-19 status, age in years and sex. Where HLA class I and class II types were available, the types were taken from metadata supplied by the sample provider, not from assay-based typing. On the study overall, not on this receptor specifically: The amount of clinical and demographic metadata varied by source and participant and was provided uncurated.

Concerning this clone: The target of this receptor is not known. One base away there is no much larger clone; base qualities are not given.

TCRbeta CDR3 regions were amplified from genomic DNA using the immunoSEQ Assay, a bias-controlled multiplex PCR. The authors' pipeline ran thus. Nucleated cell counts per sample were estimated from amplification of reference gene primers within the assay. To quantify the absolute abundance of each unique TCRbeta CDR3 rearrangement, sequence reads were collapsed and filtered. For each sample, productive Simpson clonality was calculated as the square root of Simpson's diversity index across productive rearrangements. TCRdb took over this immuneACCESS table, retaining in-frame rearrangements with V and J assigned. Such tables are incomplete; in checked studies, under half of the missing clones stem from an unresolved V gene, and the remainder is unexplained. That table furnishes V, J and clone size, whereas the DNA furnished D and trimming. Recorded for this sample are 210,000 or so clones; less than 90% of them occurred a single time. 3.1% of the sample goes to the ten largest clones.

In the prospective study, participants were about 18 to 95 years old, resided in about two dozen geographic areas of the United States, and were enrolled through a virtual design. In the prospective study, cohorts were assigned on the basis of participant-reported clinical history obtained from a screening survey and a study questionnaire. In the prospective study, mobile phlebotomists collected whole blood, serum and a nasopharyngeal or oropharyngeal swab from each participant. Additional blood draws and questionnaires over an approximately two-month period could optionally be provided by prospective study participants. Before DNA extraction, prospective study blood samples were shipped either frozen or at room temperature. The germline V gene supplies CDR1 ENHRY and CDR2 SYGVKD. CDR3 length: 14 amino acids, cysteine to phenylalanine. The DNA shown is the 42-base CDR3, in frame from base 1. V was cut back by 4 bases and J by 8 bases, leaving a gap of 17 bases between them.

The rearranged chain carries TRBV10-3 and TRBJ1-2, with TRBD1 perhaps the D gene, on 6 matching bases. The sample was PBMCs or T cells enriched from blood (not recorded which). The sequence was collected from a woman aged 45-59 years in a cohort exposed to, infected with or recovered from COVID-19 (not recorded which). The CDR3 protein sequence reads: CAISGQQGGGGYTF. The nucleotide sequence reads as follows: TGTGCCATCAGTGGGCAACAGGGTGGTGGCGGCTACACCTTC.